A single sample is the source of the 18 T cell receptor beta chains below, sequenced in a study of regulatory T cells in long-lasting Graves disease. Time point indicated: persistent/refractory GD, antithyroid drugs over 5 years with positive TRAb. Making the TCR library involved RNA that had been extracted from PBMCs. According to the study, TCR beta libraries were built with iRepertoire HTBI primers and CDR3-region Arm-PCR. TCRdb recomputed calls from the multiplex PCR reads with MiXCR, one row per CDR3 protein. The sample contains almost 350,000 distinct CDR3 sequences, roughly 21% of which appear only once. Source: peripheral blood mononuclear cells (PBMCs), taken when the disease was refractory, from a patient treated with antithyroid drugs. All receptors come from a female donor with Graves disease.

This clonotype occurred many times. The junction departs from the called germline gene at one end, perhaps through a read error. CDR3 nucleotides: TGTGCCAGCAGCCAGTGGGACAGGGATAATGAAAAGCTGTTTTTT. Translation gives CASSQWDRDNEKLFF. This chain connects TRBV3-1 to TRBJ1-4; 9 bases match TRBD1. From germline, CDR1 is LGHDT and CDR2 YNNKEL (reference sequence). The CDR3 has 15 residues.

This CDR3 reads CATRRTGGLNQPQHF. The CDR3 nucleotides are TGTGCCACCAGGAGGACAGGGGGCCTCAATCAGCCCCAGCATTTT. The chain links TRBV15 to TRBJ1-5; 11 bases are shared with TRBD1. V shed 6 bases, J shed 3 bases, and the junction held 4 bases outside the gene matches. Germline V gene lookup returns CDR1 LNHNV and CDR2 YYDKDF (reference sequence). The CDR3 is 15 residues long. The complete variable domain, with remaining parts taken from reference TRBV15 and TRBJ1-5, reads DAMVIQNPRYQVTQFGKPVTLSCSQTLNHNVMYWYQQKSSQAPKLLFHYYDKDFNNEADTPDNFQSRRPNTSFCFLDIRSPGLGDTAMYLCATRRTGGLNQPQHFGDGTRLSIL.

At least ten counts were recorded for this clonotype. The chain links TRBV29-1 to TRBJ2-5; 7 bases fit TRBD1. Trimming cost V 3 bases and J 5 bases; bases outside gene matches: 12. Germline loops: CDR1 SQVTM, CDR2 ANQGSEA. There are 15 residues in the CDR3. In DNA, the CDR3 is TGCAGCGTTGATTGGGGACAGTCTTTCGGGGAGACCCAGTACTTC. It is translated as CSVDWGQSFGETQYF.

The V gene is TRBV28, the J gene TRBJ2-3, with a possible D match to TRBD1 (6 bases). V was cut by 7 bases and J by 0 bases, with 14 bases left in between. Germline V gene sequence: CDR1 MDHEN, CDR2 SYDVKM. The CDR3 is 15 residues long. In nucleotides, the CDR3 is TGTGCCAGCAACAGTTTGGGGGCTAGCACAGATACGCAGTATTTT. It is translated as CASNSLGASTDTQYF. Full variable domain (rest looked up from reference TRBV28 and TRBJ2-3): DVKVTQSSRYLVKRTGEKVFLECVQDMDHENMFWYRQDPGLGLRLIYFSYDVKMKEKGDIPEGYSVSREKKERFSLILESASTNQTSMYLCASNSLGASTDTQYFGPGTRLTVL.

The CDR3 sequence: CASSRPDRGYEQYF. CDR3 DNA: TGTGCCAGTAGTCGACCGGACAGGGGGTACGAGCAGTACTTC. V is TRBV19 and J is TRBJ2-7; TRBD1 aligns across 10 bases. The CDR3 runs to 14 residues. Germline CDR1 and CDR2: LNHDA and SQIVND (reference sequence). V gave up 5 bases and J gave up 4 bases; unmatched junction bases: 5.

The rearrangement joins TRBV29-1 to TRBJ2-5; D perhaps matches TRBD2 (5 bases). The CDR3 spans 12 residues. From germline, CDR1 is SQVTM and CDR2 ANQGSEA. CDR3 sequence: CSLRTPQETQYF. CDR3 nucleotides: TGCAGTTTACGGACTCCCCAAGAGACCCAGTACTTC.

The chain recombines TRBV12-5 with TRBJ2-2, with D perhaps TRBD1 or TRBD2 (6 bases each). Deletions cut 0 bases from V and 3 bases from J, with 17 bases between. The germline V gene encodes CDR1 LGHNT and CDR2 FRNRAP. The CDR3 has 18 amino acids. CDR3 protein: CASGLVGPGEGDTGELFF. In nucleotides, the CDR3 is TGTGCTAGTGGTTTGGTGGGCCCGGGAGAGGGGGACACCGGGGAGCTGTTTTTT.

Ten or more counts support this clonotype. CDR3: CASSTLVASGTGELFF. In nucleotides, the CDR3 is TGTGCCAGTAGTACCCTTGTTGCTAGCGGAACCGGGGAGCTGTTTTTT. The genes are TRBV19 and TRBJ2-2; 7 bases line up with TRBD2. This CDR3 comprises 16 residues. V shed 4 bases, J shed 5 bases, and the junction held 10 bases outside the gene matches. Germline loops: CDR1 LNHDA, CDR2 SQIVND (reference sequence).

This clonotype turned up a few times. In nucleotides, the CDR3 is TGCGCCAGCAGCCCAGGGAGTACTCCCTCCACCGGGGAGCTGTTTTTT. It specifies CASSPGSTPSTGELFF. This rearrangement joins TRBV5-1 to TRBJ2-2; D possibly uses TRBD1 or TRBD2 (5 bases each). Trimming took off 4 bases at V and 4 bases at J, with 17 bases between the two ends. This CDR3 is built from 16 residues. Per the germline V gene, CDR1 is SGHRS and CDR2 is YFSETQ.

This clonotype occurred many times. The chain recombines TRBV2 with TRBJ2-7, with D possibly being TRBD2 (6 bases). CDR3 length: 13 residues. CDR1 is SNHLY, CDR2 FYNNEI, per germline. The V end lost 5 bases, the J end lost 0 bases, and 8 bases lay between the germline ends. The CDR3 sequence: CASSSGASYEQYF. CDR3 nucleotide sequence: TGTGCCAGCAGTTCGGGAGCCTCCTACGAGCAGTACTTC. The whole variable domain, remainder taken from reference TRBV2 and TRBJ2-7, is EPEVTQTPSHQVTQMGQEVILRCVPISNHLYFYWYRQILGQKVEFLVSFYNNEISEKSEIFDDQFSVERPDGSNFTLKIRSTKLEDSAMYFCASSSGASYEQYFGPGTRLTVT.

V gene TRBV4-2 combines with J gene TRBJ1-5; D might be TRBD1 (5 bases). The germline gives CDR1 LGHNA, CDR2 YNFKEQ. The CDR3 contains 15 residues. V was trimmed by 1 base and J by 6 bases, leaving 13 bases between them. For the CDR3, the DNA is TGTGCCAGCAGCCAAGTATCCAGGGATAGTCAGCCCCAGCATTTT. This gives the protein CASSQVSRDSQPQHF.

Details on this clonotype: Given a much more abundant clone one base away, this may be a read error. This chain connects TRBV12-3 or TRBV12-4 to TRBJ2-5; TRBD1 agrees at 7 bases. The CDR3 spans 14 residues. The CDR3 spells CASIKDRVQGTQYF. DNA for the CDR3: TGTGCCAGCATCAAAGACAGGGTCCAAGGGACCCAGTACTTC.

Remarks on this clonotype: Possible read error: a much larger clone is one base away. The V gene is TRBV10-3, the J gene TRBJ1-2; TRBD1 might be the D (5 bases). Germline V gene data show CDR1 as ENHRY and CDR2 as SYGVKD. The CDR3 is made up of 13 amino acids. Trimming shortened V by 4 bases and J by 3 bases, and 9 bases separated the two germline ends. Here the CDR3 reads CAISADRHYGYTF. The CDR3 DNA reads TGTGCCATCAGTGCTGACAGACACTATGGCTACACCTTC.

This sequence joins TRBV18 and TRBJ1-2; D might be TRBD1 (6 bases). Germline lookup yields CDR1 KGHSH and CDR2 LQKENI. The CDR3 is 15 residues long. V dropped 3 bases and J dropped 3 bases, with 14 bases sitting between them. The CDR3 reads CASSPAGGWDYGYTF. Written as DNA, the CDR3 is TGTGCCAGCTCACCCGCCGGGGGCTGGGACTATGGCTACACCTTC.

The genes are TRBV27 and TRBJ2-4, with 7 positions matching TRBD2. CDR1 MNHEY and CDR2 SMNVEV come from the germline V gene (reference sequence). The CDR3 sequence is 18 residues long. The V and J ends lost 5 bases and 7 bases, in that order; junction bases with no gene match: 20. DNA for the CDR3: TGTGCCAGCAGTCCCGGGCGGGGAAAGGGACTATCCCTTAACATTCAGTACTTC. Amino acid sequence: CASSPGRGKGLSLNIQYF.

This clonotype appeared many times. V gene TRBV28 combines with J gene TRBJ2-7; TRBD1 agrees at 9 bases. Germline V gene lookup returns CDR1 MDHEN and CDR2 SYDVKM. The CDR3 runs to 15 residues. V lost 6 bases to trimming and J lost 0 bases; unmatched junction nucleotides: 6. CDR3 loop: CASRHRDRVSYEQYF. In DNA, the CDR3 is TGTGCCAGCAGGCACCGGGACAGGGTCTCCTACGAGCAGTACTTC.

Points on this clonotype: The junction differs from germline at one of its ends, possibly a read error. V gene TRBV5-1 combines with J gene TRBJ1-2, with a possible D match to TRBD1 (6 bases). The V gene's germline CDR1 is SGHRS and CDR2 YFSETQ. The CDR3 covers 13 residues. The CDR3 nucleotides are TGCGCCAGCGGCTTGGACAGTAGGGGTGGCTACACCTTC. Protein product: CASGLDSRGGYTF.

This clonotype came up a few times. The V and J genes are TRBV18 and TRBJ1-2; TRBD1 is a possible D gene (5 bases). CDR1 and CDR2 from the germline V gene are KGHSH and LQKENI. With 2 bases removed from V and 8 bases from J, the gap between germline ends came to 15 bases. This CDR3 spans 14 amino acids. CDR3 amino acids: CASSPSAVGDGYTF. In DNA, the CDR3 is TGTGCCAGCTCACCATCCGCGGTAGGGGACGGCTACACCTTC.